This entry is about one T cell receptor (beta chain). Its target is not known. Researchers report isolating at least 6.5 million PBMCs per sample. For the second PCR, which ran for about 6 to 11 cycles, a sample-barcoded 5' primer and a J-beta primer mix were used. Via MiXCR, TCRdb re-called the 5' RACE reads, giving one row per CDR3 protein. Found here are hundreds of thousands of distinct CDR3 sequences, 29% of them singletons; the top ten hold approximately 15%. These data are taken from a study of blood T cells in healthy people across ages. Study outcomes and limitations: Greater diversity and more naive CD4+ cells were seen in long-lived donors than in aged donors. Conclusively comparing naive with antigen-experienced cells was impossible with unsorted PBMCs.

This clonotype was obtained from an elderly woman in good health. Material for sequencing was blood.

CDR3 DNA: TGTGCCAGCAGCTCACTAGCGGGAGAAGGTTATGAGCAGTTCTTC. This translates into CASSSLAGEGYEQFF. The rearrangement joins TRBV7-6 to TRBJ2-1, with 11 bases lining up with TRBD2. CDR1 is SGHVS, CDR2 FNYEAQ, per germline. The J segment lost 8 bases and the V segment lost 4 bases, leaving 7 bases of the junction unmatched. This CDR3 comprises 15 residues.